This T cell receptor beta chain was captured by sequencing in a study of response to subunit inactivated influenza vaccine (dated by TCRdb to about 2018). At the level of the whole study: The study used deep quantitative T cell receptor repertoire profiling to track responses to a trivalent subunit inactivated influenza vaccine.

Points the paper makes about the study in general: The authors proposed that each seasonal influenza vaccination may bring in only a limited number of new T cells.

This clonotype was recorded at least ten times. Its specific antigen is unknown. Per-nucleotide qualities are absent, and no much larger clonotype sits a single base away. The library was built by means of RT-PCR. Sequencing was carried out with an Illumina HiSeq 2500. The public reads were reprocessed in TCRdb via fastp at Q25 and MiXCR, keeping in-frame beta chains. Merged by CDR3 protein, the rows form single entries marked with the most common genes and DNA. The sample yields under 800,000 distinct CDR3 sequences; approximately 15% were counted once. Of the sample, around 6.5% falls within the top ten clones. Sequenced material: PBMCs from blood, taken approximately 15 days before vaccination. The TCR sequence derives from a man aged 50 or older who received an inactivated influenza vaccine. Donor details come from another sample of the same person, matched by shared clones.

The bases read TGTGCCAGCAGTTACAACTTGGATCGGACATTCGTTAACTATGGCTACACCTTC. Its product reads: CASSYNLDRTFVNYGYTF. The chain was built from TRBV28 and TRBJ1-2; TRBD1 could be the D gene, as 5 bases match. Reading the germline V gene gives CDR1 MDHEN and CDR2 SYDVKM. Between the V and J ends, shortened by 4 bases and 1 base respectively, the junction contains 22 bases. CDR3 length: 18 amino acids, cysteine to phenylalanine. Of the read, only the CDR3 DNA is kept; its 54 bases are in frame from base 1.